This is a list of T cell receptor beta chains from one sample in a study of shared clonotypes between healthy human individuals. Data came from immunoSEQ multiplex PCR; TCRdb stores just in-frame clones and leaves some out. This sample has about 670,000 clones, with less than 80% found just once. The source material was memory CD4+ T cells sorted from blood. The receptors were sampled from a woman in her twenties or thirties in good health. CDR3s include the opening cysteine and the closing phenylalanine or tryptophan. A D gene is named only where the DNA matches it firmly. Size values are once, few and many counts, or a class for expanded clones, and some rows have none.

size	J	V	D	DNA	CDR3
many	TRBJ2-5	TRBV2	NA	TGTGCCAGCAGTCCCACTCTTGAAGAGACCCAGTACTTC	CASSPTLEETQYF
NA	TRBJ2-7	TRBV28	TRBD2	TGTGCCAGCAGTTTAGAATCAGGACTAGCGGGAGATTCCCACGAGCAGTACTTC	CASSLESGLAGDSHEQYF
few	TRBJ1-2	TRBV19	TRBD1	TGTGCCAGTAAGCCGGGACAGGGCTTTTATGGCTACACCTTC	CASKPGQGFYGYTF
NA	TRBJ1-3	TRBV18	NA	TGTGCCAGCTCACCTAACACCGGGAACTCTGGAAACACCATATATTTT	CASSPNTGNSGNTIYF
NA	TRBJ1-1	TRBV15	TRBD1	TGTGCCACCAGCAGACCAGACAGGGGTAGGATGAACACTGAAGCTTTCTTT	CATSRPDRGRMNTEAFF
NA	TRBJ2-2	TRBV7-3	NA	TGTGCCAGCAGCCCTAGTGCCCAGAACACCGGGGAGCTGTTTTTT	CASSPSAQNTGELFF
NA	TRBJ2-7	TRBV27	NA	TGTGCCAGCAGGAGGGCGTACGACTCCTACGAGCAGTACTTC	CASRRAYDSYEQYF
NA	TRBJ2-1	TRBV30	NA	TGTGCCTGGAGTGTGTCAGGGGAGCAGTTCTTC	CAWSVSGEQFF
NA	TRBJ2-2	TRBV11-3	TRBD2	TGTGCCAGCAGCTTAGATCTCTCCGTGGGAGGGGATACCGGGGAGCTGTTTTTT	CASSLDLSVGGDTGELFF
NA	TRBJ2-2	TRBV4-1	TRBD2	TGCGCCAGCAGCCCTGAACCTCCGGGACTAGCGGGGAACACCGGGGAGCTGTTTTTT	CASSPEPPGLAGNTGELFF
NA	TRBJ2-1	TRBV6-1	TRBD2	TGTGCCAGCCCCCTTCAGGGATTTAGAGGGACTATGCTCTTC	CASPLQGFRGTMLF
NA	TRBJ1-1	TRBV29-1	NA	TGCAGCGTACAAGGTGACCACACTGAAGCTTTCTTT	CSVQGDHTEAFF
NA	TRBJ2-3	TRBV18	NA	TGTGCCAGCTCACCACCGCCGGGAGATACGCAGTATTTT	CASSPPPGDTQYF
NA	TRBJ1-6	TRBV30	NA	TGTGCCTGGAGTGAGGGGCAAGACAATTCACCCCTCCACTTT	CAWSEGQDNSPLHF
NA	TRBJ2-7	TRBV6-6	TRBD2	TGTGCCAGCAGTTATTCCAGCGGGAGGTCCTACGAGCAGTACTTC	CASSYSSGRSYEQYF
NA	TRBJ1-5	TRBV18	NA	TGTGCCAGCTCCCGGGGCCAGAGGGACCAGCCCCAGCATTTT	CASSRGQRDQPQHF
NA	TRBJ1-2	TRBV2	NA	TGTGCCAGCGAAGGATCGGGGGACCCGGGAGGCTACACCTTC	CASEGSGDPGGYTF
NA	TRBJ2-2	TRBV18	TRBD2	TGTGCCAGCTCATCACTAGCGGGAGATGAGCTGTTTTTT	CASSSLAGDELFF
NA	TRBJ2-2	TRBV28	TRBD1	TGTGCCAGCAGTTTAAGGAGGGGCAGGGGGCGCAGTGGGGAGCTGTTTTTT	CASSLRRGRGRSGELFF
NA	TRBJ2-5	TRBV18	TRBD2	TGTGCCAGCTCACCTGGGACTAGCGGGAGAGAGACCCAGTACTTC	CASSPGTSGRETQYF
NA	TRBJ1-5	TRBV6-5	TRBD1	TGTGCCAGCAGCCCGACCACAGGGGATCAGCCCCAGCATTTT	CASSPTTGDQPQHF
NA	TRBJ1-1	TRBV10-2	TRBD1	TGCGCCAGCAGTGACGCAGGGGGTGCAGTTGAAGCTTTCTTT	CASSDAGGAVEAFF
NA	TRBJ1-4	TRBV19	NA	TGTGCCAGTAATAAAGGAGTGGGAAATGAAAAACTGTTTTTT	CASNKGVGNEKLFF
NA	TRBJ2-5	TRBV28	NA	TGTGCCAGCACCCAAACCCCTGGGACCCAGTACTTC	CASTQTPGTQYF
NA	TRBJ2-7	TRBV5-5	TRBD1	TGTGCCAGCAGCGGGACAGACTACGAGCAGTACTTC	CASSGTDYEQYF
NA	TRBJ2-5	TRBV10-1	TRBD2	TGCGCCAGCAGCCCCTCTAGCGGAGCGGGGAAAGAGACCCAGTACTTC	CASSPSSGAGKETQYF
NA	TRBJ1-1	TRBV28	NA	TGTGCCAGCAGTTTAAGTCAGGTGGAAGCTTTCTTT	CASSLSQVEAFF
NA	TRBJ2-2	TRBV19	TRBD2	TGTGCCAGTAGTAGTCGTGGGACTAGCGGGAGTACCGGGGAGCTGTTTTTT	CASSSRGTSGSTGELFF
once	TRBJ2-1	TRBV4-2	NA	TGTGCCAGCAGCCAATTCTGGGACACCTCCTACAATGAGCAGTTCTTC	CASSQFWDTSYNEQFF
NA	TRBJ1-1	TRBV11-2	NA	TGTGCCAGCGGGCCCGTGGGGACGGTGAACACTGAAGCTTTCTTT	CASGPVGTVNTEAFF
once	TRBJ1-2	TRBV5-5	NA	TGTGCCAGCAGCACGAGTGTTGGCTTCTATGGCTACACCTTC	CASSTSVGFYGYTF
NA	TRBJ2-2	TRBV27	NA	TGTGCCAGCAGTTCCCGAACGAACACCGGGGAGCTGTTTTTT	CASSSRTNTGELFF
NA	TRBJ1-4	TRBV7-5	NA	TGTGCCAGCAGAGCTTCCTCGGGGCCTAATGAAAAACTGTTTTTT	CASRASSGPNEKLFF
NA	TRBJ2-7	TRBV6-1	TRBD2	TGTGCCAGCAGTGAAGAGACGGGAGGGCCTTACGAGCAGTACTTC	CASSEETGGPYEQYF
NA	TRBJ1-5	TRBV11-2	NA	TGTGCCAGCAGCCTAAAGTGGGATCAGCCCCAGCATTTT	CASSLKWDQPQHF
NA	TRBJ1-2	TRBV6-4	NA	TGTGCCAGCAGTGTTCGCCGGGGGGGCCTGTATGGCTACACCTTC	CASSVRRGGLYGYTF
once	TRBJ2-7	TRBV15	NA	TGTGCCACCAGCAGGGCGCCGGGGGTCGGATCCTACGAGCAGTACTTC	CATSRAPGVGSYEQYF
NA	TRBJ1-1	TRBV9	TRBD1	TGTGCCAGCAGCGCCCGTGGACAGGGCTCAGCTTTCTTT	CASSARGQGSAFF
few	TRBJ2-3	TRBV5-4	NA	TGTGCCAGCAGCCCATATAGAGGGGCAACTGATACGCAGTATTTT	CASSPYRGATDTQYF
many	TRBJ1-1	TRBV19	NA	TGTGCCAGTAGTATAGTAGCAGCCGGAATGAACACTGAAGCTTTCTTT	CASSIVAAGMNTEAFF
NA	TRBJ2-7	TRBV30	TRBD2	TGTGCCTGGAGGCCGGGACTAGCCGTTTACGAGCAGTACTTC	CAWRPGLAVYEQYF
NA	TRBJ1-1	TRBV28	TRBD1	TGTGCCAGCAGTTTGGTTTGGCAGGGGGTTTCTGACACTGAAGCTTTCTTT	CASSLVWQGVSDTEAFF
NA	TRBJ1-2	TRBV5-8	NA	TGTGCCAGCAGCTTGGTCAAGGTTTGGGTAGTTCTCCGAGGCTACACCTTC	CASSLVKVWVVLRGYTF